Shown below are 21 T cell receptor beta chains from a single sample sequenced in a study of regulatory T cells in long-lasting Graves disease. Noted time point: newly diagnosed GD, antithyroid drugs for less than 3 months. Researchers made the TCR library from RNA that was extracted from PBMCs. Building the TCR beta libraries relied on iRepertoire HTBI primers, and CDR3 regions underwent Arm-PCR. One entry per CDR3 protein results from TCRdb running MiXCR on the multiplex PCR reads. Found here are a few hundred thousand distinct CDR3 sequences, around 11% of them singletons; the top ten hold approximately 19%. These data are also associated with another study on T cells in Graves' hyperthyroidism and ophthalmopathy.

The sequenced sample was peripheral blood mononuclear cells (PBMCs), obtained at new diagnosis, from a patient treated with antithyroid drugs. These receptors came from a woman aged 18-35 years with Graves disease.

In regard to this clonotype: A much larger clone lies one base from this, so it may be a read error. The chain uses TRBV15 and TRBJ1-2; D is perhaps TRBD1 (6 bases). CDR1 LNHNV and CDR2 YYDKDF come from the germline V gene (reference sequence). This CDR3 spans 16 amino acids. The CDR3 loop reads CVTSRGQAGDRDGYTF. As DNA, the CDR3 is TGTGTCACCAGCAGAGGTCAGGCAGGGGATCGAGATGGCTACACCTTC.

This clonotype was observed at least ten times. CDR3 nucleotide sequence: TGTGCCAGCAGTAGGGGACTGACTCTGGAGACCCAGTACTTC. Its translation: CASSRGLTLETQYF. The rearrangement joins TRBV6-1 to TRBJ2-5; TRBD2 might be the D (6 bases). This CDR3 region has 14 residues. Germline V lookup: CDR1 MNHNS, CDR2 SASEGT. Trimming removed 5 bases at V and 5 bases at J, with 15 bases between.

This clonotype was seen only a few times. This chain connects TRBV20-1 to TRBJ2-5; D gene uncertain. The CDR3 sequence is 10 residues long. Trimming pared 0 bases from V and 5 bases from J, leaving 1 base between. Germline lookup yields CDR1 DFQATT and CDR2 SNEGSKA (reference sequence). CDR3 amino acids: CSARDETQYF. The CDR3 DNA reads TGCAGTGCTAGAGACGAGACCCAGTACTTC.

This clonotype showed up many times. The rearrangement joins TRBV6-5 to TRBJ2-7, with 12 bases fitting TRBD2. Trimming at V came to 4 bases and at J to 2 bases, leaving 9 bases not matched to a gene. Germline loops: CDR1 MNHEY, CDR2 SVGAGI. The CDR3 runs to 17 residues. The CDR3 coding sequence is TGTGCCAGCAGTTTTTCTGGACTAGCGGGGAATACCTACGAGCAGTACTTC. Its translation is CASSFSGLAGNTYEQYF.

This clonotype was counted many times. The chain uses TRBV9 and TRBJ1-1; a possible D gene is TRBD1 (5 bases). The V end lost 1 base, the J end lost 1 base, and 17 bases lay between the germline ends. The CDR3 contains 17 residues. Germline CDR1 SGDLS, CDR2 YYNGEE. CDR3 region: CASSVYADTRANTEAFF. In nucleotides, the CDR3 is TGTGCCAGCAGCGTATATGCGGACACAAGAGCGAACACTGAAGCTTTCTTT.

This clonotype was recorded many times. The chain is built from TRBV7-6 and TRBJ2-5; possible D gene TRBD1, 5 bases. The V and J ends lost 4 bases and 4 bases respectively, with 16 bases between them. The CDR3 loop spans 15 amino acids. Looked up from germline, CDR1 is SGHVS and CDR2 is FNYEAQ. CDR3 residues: CASSSAPGFGETQYF. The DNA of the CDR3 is TGTGCCAGCAGCTCGGCCCCAGGGTTTGGAGAGACCCAGTACTTC.

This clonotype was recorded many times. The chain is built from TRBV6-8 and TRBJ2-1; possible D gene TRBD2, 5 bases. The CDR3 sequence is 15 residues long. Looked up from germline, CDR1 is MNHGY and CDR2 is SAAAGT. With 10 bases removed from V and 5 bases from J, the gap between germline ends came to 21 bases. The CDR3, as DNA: TGTGCCACAACCTGCGACTACCACTTCAACAATGAGCAGTTCTTC. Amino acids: CATTCDYHFNNEQFF.

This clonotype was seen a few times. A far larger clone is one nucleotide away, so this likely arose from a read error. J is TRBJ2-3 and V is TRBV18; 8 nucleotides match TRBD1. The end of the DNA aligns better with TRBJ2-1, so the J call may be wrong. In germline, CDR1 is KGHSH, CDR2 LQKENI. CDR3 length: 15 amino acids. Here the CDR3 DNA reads TGTGCCAGCTCACCACTTGGACAGGGTTACAATAAGCAGTTCTTC. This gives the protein CASSPLGQGYNKQFF.

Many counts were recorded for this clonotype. The CDR3 DNA reads as TGTGCCACGCAACAATTAGCGGGAGACGGCAATGAGCAGTTCTTC. Translation gives CATQQLAGDGNEQFF. V usage is TRBV10-3 and J usage is TRBJ2-1; 9 nucleotides match TRBD2. CDR1 is ENHRY, CDR2 SYGVKD, per germline. Unmatched junction bases numbered 13, after V lost 10 bases and J lost 6 bases. This CDR3 comprises 15 residues.

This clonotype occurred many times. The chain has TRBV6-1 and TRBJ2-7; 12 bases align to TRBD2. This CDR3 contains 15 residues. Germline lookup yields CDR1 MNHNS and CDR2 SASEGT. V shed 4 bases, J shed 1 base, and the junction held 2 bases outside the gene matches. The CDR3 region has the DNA TGTGCCAGCAGTGCGACTAGCGGGGGTTCCTACGAGCAGTACGTC. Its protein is CASSATSGGSYEQYV.

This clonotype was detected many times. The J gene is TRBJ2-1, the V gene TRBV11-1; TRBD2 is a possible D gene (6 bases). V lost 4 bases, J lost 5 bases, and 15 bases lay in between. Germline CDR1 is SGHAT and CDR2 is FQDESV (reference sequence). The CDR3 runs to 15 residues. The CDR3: CASSSRLGSHNEQFF. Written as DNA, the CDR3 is TGTGCCAGCAGCTCGCGACTAGGGTCCCACAATGAGCAGTTCTTC.

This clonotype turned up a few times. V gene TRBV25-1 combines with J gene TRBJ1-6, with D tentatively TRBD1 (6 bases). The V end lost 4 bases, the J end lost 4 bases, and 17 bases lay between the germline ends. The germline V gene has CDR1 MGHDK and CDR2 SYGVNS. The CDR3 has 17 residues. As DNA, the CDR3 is TGTGCCAGCAGTGGACGACAGGAACTACTTTATAATTCACCCCTCCACTTT. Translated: CASSGRQELLYNSPLHF.

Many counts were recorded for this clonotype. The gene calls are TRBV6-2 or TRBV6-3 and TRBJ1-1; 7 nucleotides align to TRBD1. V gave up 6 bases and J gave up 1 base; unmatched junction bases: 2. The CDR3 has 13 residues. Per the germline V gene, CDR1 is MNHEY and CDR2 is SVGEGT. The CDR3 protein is CASRWTGNTEAFF. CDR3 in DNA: TGTGCCAGCAGGTGGACAGGGAACACTGAAGCTTTCTTT.

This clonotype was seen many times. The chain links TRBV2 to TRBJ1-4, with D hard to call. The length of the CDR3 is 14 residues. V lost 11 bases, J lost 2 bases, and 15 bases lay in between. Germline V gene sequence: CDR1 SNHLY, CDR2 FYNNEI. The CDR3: CACKGGYTNEKLFF. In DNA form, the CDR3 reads TGTGCCTGTAAAGGAGGGTATACTAATGAAAAACTGTTTTTT.

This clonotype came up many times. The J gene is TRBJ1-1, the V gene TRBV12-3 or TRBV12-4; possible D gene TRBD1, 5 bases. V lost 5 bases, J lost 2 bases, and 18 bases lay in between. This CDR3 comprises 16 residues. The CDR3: CASSNPEKDINTEAFF. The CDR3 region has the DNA TGTGCCAGCAGTAACCCTGAGAAGGACATTAACACTGAAGCTTTCTTT.

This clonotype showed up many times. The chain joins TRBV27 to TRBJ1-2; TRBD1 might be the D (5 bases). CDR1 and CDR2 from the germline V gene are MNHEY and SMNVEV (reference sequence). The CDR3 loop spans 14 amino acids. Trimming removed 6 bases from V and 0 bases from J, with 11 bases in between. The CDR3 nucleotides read TGTGCCAGCAGCTGGAGACAGACTAACTATGGCTACACCTTC. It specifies CASSWRQTNYGYTF.

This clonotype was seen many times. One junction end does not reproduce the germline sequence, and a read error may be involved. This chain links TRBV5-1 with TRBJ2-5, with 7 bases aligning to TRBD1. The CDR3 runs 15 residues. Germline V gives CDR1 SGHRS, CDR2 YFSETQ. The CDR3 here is CATSRGSGSEETQYF. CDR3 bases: TGCGCCACCAGCAGGGGGTCCGGATCTGAAGAGACCCAGTACTTC.

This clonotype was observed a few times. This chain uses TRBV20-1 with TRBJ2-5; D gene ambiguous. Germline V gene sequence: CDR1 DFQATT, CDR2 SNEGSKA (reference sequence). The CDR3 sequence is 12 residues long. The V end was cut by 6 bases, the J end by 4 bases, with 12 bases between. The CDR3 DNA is TGCAGTGCCACAGTGCGTATAGAGACCCAGTACTTC. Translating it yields CSATVRIETQYF.

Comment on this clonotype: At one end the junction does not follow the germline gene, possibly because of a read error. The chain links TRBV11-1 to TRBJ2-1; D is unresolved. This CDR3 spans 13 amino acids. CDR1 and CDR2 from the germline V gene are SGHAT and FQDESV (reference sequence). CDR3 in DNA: TGCGCCAGCAGCCAAGACCAGACCAATGAGCAGTTCTTC. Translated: CASSQDQTNEQFF.

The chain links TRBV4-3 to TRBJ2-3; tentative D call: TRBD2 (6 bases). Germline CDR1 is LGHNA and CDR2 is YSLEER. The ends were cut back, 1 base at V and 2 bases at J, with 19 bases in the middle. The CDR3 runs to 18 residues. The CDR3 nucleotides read TGCGCCAGCAGCCAAGTCCCCTTCAACAGCGGGCCCACAGATACGCAGTATTTT. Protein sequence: CASSQVPFNSGPTDTQYF.

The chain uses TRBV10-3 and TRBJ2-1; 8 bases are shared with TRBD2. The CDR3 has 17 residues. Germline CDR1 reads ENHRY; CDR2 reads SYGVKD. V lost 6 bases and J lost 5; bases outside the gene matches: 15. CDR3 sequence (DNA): TGTGCCATCAGCCTTTCTACCAGCGGGAGTTTCGACAATGAGCAGTTCTTC. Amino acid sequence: CAISLSTSGSFDNEQFF.